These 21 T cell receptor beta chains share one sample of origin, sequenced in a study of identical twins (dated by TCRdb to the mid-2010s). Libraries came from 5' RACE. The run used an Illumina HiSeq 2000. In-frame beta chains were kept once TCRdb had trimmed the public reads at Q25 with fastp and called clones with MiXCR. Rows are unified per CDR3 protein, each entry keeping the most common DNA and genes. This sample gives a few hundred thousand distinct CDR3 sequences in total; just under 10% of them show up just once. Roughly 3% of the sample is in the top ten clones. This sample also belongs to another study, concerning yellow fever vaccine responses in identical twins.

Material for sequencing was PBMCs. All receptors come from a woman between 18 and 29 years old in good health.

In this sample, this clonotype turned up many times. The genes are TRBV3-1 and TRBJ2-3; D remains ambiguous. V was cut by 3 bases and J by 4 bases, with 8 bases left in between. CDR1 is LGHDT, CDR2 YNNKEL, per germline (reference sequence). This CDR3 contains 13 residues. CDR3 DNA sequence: TGTGCCAGCAGCCATCAGGTTGCAGATACGCAGTATTTT. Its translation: CASSHQVADTQYF.

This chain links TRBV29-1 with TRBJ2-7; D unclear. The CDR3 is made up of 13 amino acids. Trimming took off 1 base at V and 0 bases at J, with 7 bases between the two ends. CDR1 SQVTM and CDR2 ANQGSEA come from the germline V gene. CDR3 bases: TGCAGCGTTGAAGTCGGGTACTCCTACGAGCAGTACTTC. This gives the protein CSVEVGYSYEQYF.

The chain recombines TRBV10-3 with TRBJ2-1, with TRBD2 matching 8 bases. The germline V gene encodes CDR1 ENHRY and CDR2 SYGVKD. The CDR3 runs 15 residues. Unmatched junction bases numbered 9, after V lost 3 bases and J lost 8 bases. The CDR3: CAISEGTSGGDEQFF. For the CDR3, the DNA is TGTGCCATCAGTGAAGGGACTAGTGGAGGGGATGAGCAGTTCTTC.

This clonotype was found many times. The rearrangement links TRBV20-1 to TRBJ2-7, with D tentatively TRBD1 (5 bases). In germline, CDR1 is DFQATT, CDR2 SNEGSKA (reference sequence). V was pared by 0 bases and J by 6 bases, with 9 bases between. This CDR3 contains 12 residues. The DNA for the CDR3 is TGCAGTGCTAGAGATTTCAGGGTCGAGCAGTACTTC. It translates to CSARDFRVEQYF.

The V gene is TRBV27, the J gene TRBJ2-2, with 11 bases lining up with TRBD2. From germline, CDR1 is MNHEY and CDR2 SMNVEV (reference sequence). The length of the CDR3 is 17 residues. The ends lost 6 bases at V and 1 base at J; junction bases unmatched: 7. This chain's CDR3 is CASRGLAVMGNTGELFF. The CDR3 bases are TGTGCCAGCAGGGGACTAGCGGTTATGGGGAACACCGGGGAGCTGTTTTTT.

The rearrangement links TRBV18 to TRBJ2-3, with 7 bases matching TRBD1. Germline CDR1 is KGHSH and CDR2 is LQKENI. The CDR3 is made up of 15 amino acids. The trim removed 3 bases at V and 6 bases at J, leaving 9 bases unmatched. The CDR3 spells CASSPISEQGDTQYF. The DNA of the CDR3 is TGTGCCAGCTCACCGATCTCCGAACAGGGGGATACGCAGTATTTT. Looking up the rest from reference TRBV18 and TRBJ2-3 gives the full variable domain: NAGVMQNPRHLVRRRGQEARLRCSPMKGHSHVYWYRQLPEEGLKFMVYLQKENIIDESGMPKERFSAEFPKEGPSILRIQQVVRGDSAAYFCASSPISEQGDTQYFGPGTRLTVL.

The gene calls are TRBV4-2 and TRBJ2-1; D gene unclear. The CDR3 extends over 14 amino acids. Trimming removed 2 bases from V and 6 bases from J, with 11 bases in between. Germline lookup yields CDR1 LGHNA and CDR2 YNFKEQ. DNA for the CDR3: TGTGCCAGCAGCCAACAATCCAGTTTCAATGAGCAGTTCTTC. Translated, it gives CASSQQSSFNEQFF.

CDR3 DNA sequence: TGTGCCAGCAGTCCCGACAGGGTCCGGTACTTC. It is translated as CASSPDRVRYF. The J gene is TRBJ2-7, the V gene TRBV25-1; 7 nucleotides align to TRBD1. The germline V gene encodes CDR1 MGHDK and CDR2 SYGVNS. V lost 5 bases to trimming and J lost 12 bases; unmatched junction nucleotides: 7. This CDR3 contains 11 residues.

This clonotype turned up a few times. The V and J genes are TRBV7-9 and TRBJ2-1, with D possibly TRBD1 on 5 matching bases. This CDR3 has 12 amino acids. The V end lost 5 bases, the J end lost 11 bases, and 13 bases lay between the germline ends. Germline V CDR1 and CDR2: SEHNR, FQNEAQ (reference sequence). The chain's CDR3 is CASSRITGKQFF. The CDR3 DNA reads TGTGCCAGCAGCCGAATCACAGGAAAGCAGTTCTTC.

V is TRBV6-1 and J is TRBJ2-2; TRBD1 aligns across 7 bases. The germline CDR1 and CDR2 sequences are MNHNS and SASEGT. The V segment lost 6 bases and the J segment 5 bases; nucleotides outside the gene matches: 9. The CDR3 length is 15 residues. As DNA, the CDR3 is TGTGCCAGCAGCGTACAGGGGTGGTGGACCGGGGAGCTGTTTTTT. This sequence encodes CASSVQGWWTGELFF.

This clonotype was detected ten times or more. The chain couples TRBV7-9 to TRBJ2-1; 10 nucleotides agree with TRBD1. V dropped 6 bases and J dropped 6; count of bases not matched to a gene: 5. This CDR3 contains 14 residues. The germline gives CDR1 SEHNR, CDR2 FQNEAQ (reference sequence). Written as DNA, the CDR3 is TGTGCCAGCAGGTCGGGACAGGGGTCCAATGAGCAGTTCTTC. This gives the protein CASRSGQGSNEQFF. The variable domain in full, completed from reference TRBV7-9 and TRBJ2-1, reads DTGVSQNPRHKITKRGQNVTFRCDPISEHNRLYWYRQTLGQGPEFLTYFQNEAQLEKSRLLSDRFSAERPKGSFSTLEIQRTEQGDSAMYLCASRSGQGSNEQFFGPGTRLTVL.

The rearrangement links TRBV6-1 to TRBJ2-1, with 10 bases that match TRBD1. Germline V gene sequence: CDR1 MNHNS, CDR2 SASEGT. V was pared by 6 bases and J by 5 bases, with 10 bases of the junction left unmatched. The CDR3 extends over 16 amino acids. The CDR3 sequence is CASSKTGTGVHNEQFF. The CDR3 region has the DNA TGTGCCAGCAGCAAGACCGGGACAGGGGTCCACAATGAGCAGTTCTTC.

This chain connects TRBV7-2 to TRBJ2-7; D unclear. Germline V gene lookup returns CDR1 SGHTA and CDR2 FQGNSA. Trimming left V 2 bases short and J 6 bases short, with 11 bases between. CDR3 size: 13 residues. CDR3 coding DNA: TGTGCCAGCAGCTTATCGGGCGCCCCCGAGCAGTACTTC. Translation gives CASSLSGAPEQYF.

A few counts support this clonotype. CDR3 bases: TGTGCCACCAGTGATGCCCACAGGGGTGAGCAGTTCTTC. This gives the protein CATSDAHRGEQFF. The V gene is TRBV24-1, the J gene TRBJ2-1; TRBD1 aligns across 7 bases. CDR3 length: 13 residues. The ends lost 3 bases at V and 9 bases at J; junction bases unmatched: 4. Germline CDR1 and CDR2: KGHDR and SFDVKD.

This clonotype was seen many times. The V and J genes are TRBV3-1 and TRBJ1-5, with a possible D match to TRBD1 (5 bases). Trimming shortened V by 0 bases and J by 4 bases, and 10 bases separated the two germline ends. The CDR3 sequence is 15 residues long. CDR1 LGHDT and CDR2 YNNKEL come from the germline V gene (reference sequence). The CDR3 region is CASSQDNRGNQPQHF. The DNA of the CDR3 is TGTGCCAGCAGCCAAGATAACCGGGGGAATCAGCCCCAGCATTTT.

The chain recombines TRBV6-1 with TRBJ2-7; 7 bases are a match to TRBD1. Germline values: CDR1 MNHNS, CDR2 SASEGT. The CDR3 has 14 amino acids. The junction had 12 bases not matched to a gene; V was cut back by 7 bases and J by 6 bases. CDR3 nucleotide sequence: TGTGCCAGCAACGACGGGACAGAACTCCGCGAGCAGTACTTC. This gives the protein CASNDGTELREQYF.

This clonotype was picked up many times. CDR3 coding DNA: TGTGCCAGCAGTGCCCGGGTTTCCGGGGAGCTGTTTTTT. It translates to CASSARVSGELFF. The chain has TRBV12-3 or TRBV12-4 and TRBJ2-2; D is unresolved. CDR3 size: 13 residues. Between the trimmed V and J ends, which lost 5 bases and 6 bases, there was a span of 10 bases.

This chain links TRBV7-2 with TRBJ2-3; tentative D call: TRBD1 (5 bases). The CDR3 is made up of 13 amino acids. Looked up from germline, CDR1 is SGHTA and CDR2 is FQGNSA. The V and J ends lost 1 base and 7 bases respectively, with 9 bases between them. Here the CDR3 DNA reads TGTGCCAGCAGCTTAGGGACACATAATACGCAGTATTTT. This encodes CASSLGTHNTQYF.

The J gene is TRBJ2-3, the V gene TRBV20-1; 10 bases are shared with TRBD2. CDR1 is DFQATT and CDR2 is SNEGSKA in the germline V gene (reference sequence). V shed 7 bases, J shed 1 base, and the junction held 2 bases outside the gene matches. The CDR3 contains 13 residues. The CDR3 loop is CSESGRGTDTQYF. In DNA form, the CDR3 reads TGCAGTGAGAGCGGGAGGGGCACAGATACGCAGTATTTT.

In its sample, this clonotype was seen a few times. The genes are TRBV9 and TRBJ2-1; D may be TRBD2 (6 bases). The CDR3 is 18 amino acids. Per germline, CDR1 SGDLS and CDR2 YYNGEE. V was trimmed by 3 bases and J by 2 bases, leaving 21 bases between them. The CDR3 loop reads CASSDTLLGGVAYNEQFF. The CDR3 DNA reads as TGTGCCAGCAGCGACACACTACTCGGAGGGGTCGCCTACAATGAGCAGTTCTTC.

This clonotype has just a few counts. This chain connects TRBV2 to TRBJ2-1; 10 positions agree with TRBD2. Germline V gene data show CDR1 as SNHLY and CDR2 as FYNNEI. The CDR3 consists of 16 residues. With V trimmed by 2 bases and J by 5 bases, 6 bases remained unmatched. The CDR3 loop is CASSELLAGADNEQFF. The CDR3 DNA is TGTGCCAGCAGTGAATTGCTAGCGGGAGCGGACAATGAGCAGTTCTTC.